The 21 T cell receptor beta chains presented below share a single source sample, sequenced in a study of T cells in Graves' hyperthyroidism and ophthalmopathy. Authors of the study amplified TCR beta CDR3 regions from RNA transcripts. Carried out on the TCR CDR3, a first-round RT-PCR used the HTBI primer set. TCRdb re-analysed the multiplex PCR reads in MiXCR, keeping a single row per CDR3 protein. The sample consists of 530,000 or so distinct CDR3 sequences, less than 25% of them appearing once. Sample: blood. These receptors originate from a woman in her 30s with Graves' ophthalmopathy.

This clonotype was picked up many times. The J gene is TRBJ2-7, the V gene TRBV27, with TRBD1 matching over 8 bases. The CDR3 extends over 13 amino acids. With V trimmed by 0 bases and J by 5 bases, 0 bases remained unmatched. The germline V gene encodes CDR1 MNHEY and CDR2 SMNVEV (reference sequence). The CDR3: CASSLSDRDEQYF. CDR3 nucleotide sequence: TGTGCCAGCAGTTTATCGGACAGGGACGAGCAGTACTTC.

The chain recombines TRBV7-6 with TRBJ2-2; D might be TRBD2 (7 bases). Germline values: CDR1 SGHVS, CDR2 FNYEAQ. This CDR3 contains 15 residues. V shed 5 bases and J shed 6 bases, with 16 bases lying between them. The CDR3 DNA is TGTGCCAGCAGCCTGATAGGGGGGGTCGCCGGGGAGCTGTTTTTT. Protein product: CASSLIGGVAGELFF.

There are a few counts of this clonotype. The rearrangement joins TRBV20-1 to TRBJ2-2, with a tentative D call TRBD2 (6 bases). Trimming removed 0 bases from V and 2 bases from J, with 13 bases in between. Germline CDR1 reads DFQATT; CDR2 reads SNEGSKA (reference sequence). This CDR3 region has 16 residues. CDR3 bases: TGCAGTGCTAGAGATGGAGCGGGTTTTAACACCGGGGAGCTGTTTTTT. Residues: CSARDGAGFNTGELFF.

The chain recombines TRBV2 with TRBJ2-6, with 12 bases lining up with TRBD2. CDR1 and CDR2 from the germline V gene are SNHLY and FYNNEI. The CDR3 covers 18 residues. The V and J ends lost 4 bases and 3 bases, in that order; junction bases with no gene match: 7. The CDR3 reads CASSVGLAGRGGANVLTF. Written as DNA, the CDR3 is TGTGCCAGCAGTGTAGGACTAGCGGGGAGAGGTGGGGCCAACGTCCTGACTTTC.

This clonotype was counted ten times or more. This chain joins TRBV6-2 or TRBV6-3 and TRBJ1-5; 7 bases are a match to TRBD1. The J segment lost 2 bases and the V segment lost 7 bases, leaving 8 bases of the junction unmatched. The germline V gene encodes CDR1 MNHEY and CDR2 SVGEGT. This CDR3 contains 15 residues. CDR3 coding DNA: TGTGCCAGCACAAACAGACAGGGTGGCAATCAGCCCCAGCATTTT. Translating it yields CASTNRQGGNQPQHF.

In its sample, this clonotype was seen a few times. The gene calls are TRBV4-3 and TRBJ2-2; D perhaps matches TRBD1 (6 bases). V was trimmed by 4 bases and J by 3 bases, leaving 12 bases between them. Germline loops: CDR1 LGHNA, CDR2 YSLEER. The CDR3 loop spans 15 amino acids. Here the CDR3 reads CASSPGDTHTGELFF. Here the CDR3 DNA reads TGCGCCAGCAGCCCCGGGGACACCCACACCGGGGAGCTGTTTTTT.

This clonotype appeared once. The chain combines TRBV6-5 with TRBJ2-2; D tentatively fits TRBD1 or TRBD2 (7 bases each). The CDR3 length is 15 residues. Germline lookup yields CDR1 MNHEY and CDR2 SVGAGI. V was pared by 6 bases and J by 5 bases, with 16 bases between. CDR3 DNA: TGTGCCAGCAGATCTCGACAGGGAGGGACCGGGGAGCTGTTTTTT. Amino acids: CASRSRQGGTGELFF.

In this sample, this clonotype turned up many times. The genes are TRBV7-6 and TRBJ1-1; D remains unclear. Germline assignment: CDR1 SGHVS and CDR2 FNYEAQ. This CDR3 contains 13 residues. With 7 bases removed from V and 3 bases from J, the gap between germline ends came to 12 bases. The CDR3, as DNA: TGTGCCAGCACCTCCCCCGGGCACACTGAAGCTTTCTTT. It yields the protein CASTSPGHTEAFF.

The table lists this clonotype with many counts. The chain links TRBV7-2 to TRBJ1-1; 7 nucleotides match TRBD1. CDR3 size: 14 residues. Trimming cost V 4 bases and J 0 bases; bases outside gene matches: 2. Germline CDR1 is SGHTA and CDR2 is FQGNSA. This CDR3 is CASSSQGVNTEAFF. In DNA form, the CDR3 reads TGTGCCAGCAGCTCTCAGGGGGTGAACACTGAAGCTTTCTTT.

The V call is TRBV15, the J call TRBJ2-1, with D possibly being TRBD2 (5 bases). Trimming cost V 1 base and J 5 bases, with 12 bases left between them. The CDR3 runs 15 residues. Germline CDR1 reads LNHNV; CDR2 reads YYDKDF (reference sequence). The CDR3 here is CATSRGYGDNNEQFF. CDR3 in DNA: TGTGCCACCAGCAGAGGTTACGGGGATAACAATGAGCAGTTCTTC. The complete variable domain, with remaining parts taken from reference TRBV15 and TRBJ2-1, reads DAMVIQNPRYQVTQFGKPVTLSCSQTLNHNVMYWYQQKSSQAPKLLFHYYDKDFNNEADTPDNFQSRRPNTSFCFLDIRSPGLGDTAMYLCATSRGYGDNNEQFFGPGTRLTVL.

The chain couples TRBV28 to TRBJ1-5; D not resolved. V lost 2 bases and J lost 3, with 8 bases in between. The CDR3 runs 14 residues. The germline gives CDR1 MDHEN, CDR2 SYDVKM. This chain's CDR3 is CASSLPQHNQPQHF. The CDR3, as DNA: TGTGCCAGCAGTTTACCCCAGCACAATCAGCCCCAGCATTTT.

This clonotype was detected many times. This sequence joins TRBV6-9 and TRBJ1-5, with TRBD1 matching 10 bases. The V and J ends lost 5 bases and 6 bases, in that order; junction bases with no gene match: 7. Per the germline V gene, CDR1 is MNHGY and CDR2 is SVAAGI. The CDR3 contains 15 residues. CDR3 coding DNA: TGTGCCAGCAGTGAGGACAGGGGGTCGAGTCAGCCCCAGCATTTT. Amino acid sequence: CASSEDRGSSQPQHF.

There are a few counts of this clonotype. The CDR3: CASSQGGMGNQPQHF. In DNA form, the CDR3 reads TGCGCCAGCAGCCAAGGAGGGATGGGCAATCAGCCCCAGCATTTT. J is TRBJ1-5 and V is TRBV4-1; unclear D gene. Germline V gene data show CDR1 as MGHRA and CDR2 as YSYEKL. This CDR3 is 15 amino acids long. The V and J ends lost 1 base and 2 bases respectively, with 9 bases between them.

At least ten counts were recorded for this clonotype. V is TRBV27 and J is TRBJ2-7; tentative D call: TRBD1 (6 bases). Germline V lookup: CDR1 MNHEY, CDR2 SMNVEV (reference sequence). The V end lost 4 bases, the J end lost 2 bases, and 12 bases lay between the germline ends. This CDR3 is built from 14 residues. The CDR3 loop is CASSSPGHTYEQYF. The CDR3 DNA reads as TGTGCCAGCAGTTCGCCGGGACATACCTACGAGCAGTACTTC.

The sample holds a few counts of this clonotype. This chain joins TRBV28 and TRBJ2-2, with 9 nucleotides matching TRBD1. V gave up 6 bases and J gave up 6 bases; unmatched junction bases: 8. Germline CDR1 reads MDHEN; CDR2 reads SYDVKM. The length of the CDR3 is 15 residues. CDR3 DNA: TGTGCCAGCAGCCCCGGGACAGGGAGTGCCGGGGAGCTGTTTTTT. Translated, it gives CASSPGTGSAGELFF.

This clonotype has a count of ten or more. This chain links TRBV19 with TRBJ1-2, with a weak D call TRBD1 (6 bases). CDR3 length: 13 residues. Trimming removed 3 bases at V and 4 bases at J, with 9 bases between. Per the germline V gene, CDR1 is LNHDA and CDR2 is SQIVND (reference sequence). DNA of the CDR3: TGTGCCAGTAGTATTCTGGGGGCCTATGGCTACACCTTC. This encodes CASSILGAYGYTF.

This clonotype was picked up many times. The V call is TRBV28, the J call TRBJ2-7; weak D call: TRBD1 (6 bases). Germline V gives CDR1 MDHEN, CDR2 SYDVKM. V lost 6 bases to trimming and J lost 0 bases, with 21 bases between them. This CDR3 comprises 17 residues. CDR3 nucleotide sequence: TGTGCCAGCAGCTTAGTAGTGTGGGGGCCCAACTCCTACGAGCAGTACTTC. It specifies CASSLVVWGPNSYEQYF.

This chain connects TRBV12-3 or TRBV12-4 to TRBJ2-7; 10 bases line up with TRBD1. Trimming took 6 bases from V and 1 from J; bases not matched to a gene: 6. This CDR3 has 15 residues. CDR3 nucleotide sequence: TGTGCCAGCAGGGACCGGGACAGGGGATCCTACGAGCAGTACTTC. As protein: CASRDRDRGSYEQYF.

The chain uses TRBV11-1 and TRBJ2-7, with 10 bases that match TRBD1. The CDR3 loop spans 14 amino acids. Unmatched junction bases numbered 6, after V lost 7 bases and J lost 3 bases. Germline loops: CDR1 SGHAT, CDR2 FQDESV (reference sequence). CDR3 bases: TGTGCCAGCACCAGACAGGGGGCTTTCTACGAGCAGTACTTC. Protein: CASTRQGAFYEQYF.

There are many counts of this clonotype. The V and J genes are TRBV20-1 and TRBJ2-7; D might be TRBD1 or TRBD2, each matching 6 bases. V was trimmed by 1 base and J by 5 bases, leaving 12 bases between them. CDR1 is DFQATT, CDR2 SNEGSKA, per germline (reference sequence). This CDR3 is built from 13 residues. CDR3 in DNA: TGCAGTGCTAGAGTTAAGGGGGGAGACGAGCAGTACTTC. This sequence encodes CSARVKGGDEQYF.

This clonotype has at least ten counts. Written as DNA, the CDR3 is TGTGCCAGCAGATCAGATTATAGCAATCAGCCCCAGCATTTT. Encoded protein: CASRSDYSNQPQHF. The chain links TRBV6-1 to TRBJ1-5; D gene unclear. The ends were cut back, 6 bases at V and 0 bases at J, with 9 bases in the middle. The CDR3 is 14 residues long. CDR1 is MNHNS, CDR2 SASEGT, per germline.